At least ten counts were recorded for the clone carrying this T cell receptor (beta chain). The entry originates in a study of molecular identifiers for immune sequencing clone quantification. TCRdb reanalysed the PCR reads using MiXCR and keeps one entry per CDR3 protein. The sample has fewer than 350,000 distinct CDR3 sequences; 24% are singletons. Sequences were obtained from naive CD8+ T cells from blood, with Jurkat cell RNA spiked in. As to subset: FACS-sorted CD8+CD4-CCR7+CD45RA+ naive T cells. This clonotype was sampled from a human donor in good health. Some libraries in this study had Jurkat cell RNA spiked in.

CDR3 bases: TGTGCTAGTGGTTTCCCCGGGACACCATCGGATCGCACTGAAGCTTTCTTT. Translating gives CASGFPGTPSDRTEAFF. J is TRBJ1-1 and V is TRBV12-5; D possibly corresponds to TRBD1 (6 bases). Trimming took 3 bases from V and 4 from J, leaving 21 bases between them. The CDR3 sequence is 17 residues long. The germline CDR1 and CDR2 sequences are LGHNT and FRNRAP.